A selection of T cell receptor beta chains follows, all from one sample in a study of blood T cell repertoires in COVID-19. TCRdb's table, derived via immunoSEQ multiplex PCR, lists solely in-frame clones and lacks some. The data hold around 200,000 clones, with around 88% observed a single time. Input material: peripheral blood. The origin of the receptors is a man aged 50 to 60 with active or convalescent COVID-19. Each CDR3 is given with its conserved first and last residue. The D gene is left open where the match is weak. The size of a clone is reported for some rows only, either as once, few or many, or as a class for expanded clones.

V	size	J	D	DNA	CDR3
TRBV6-2/TRBV6-3	.	TRBJ1-4	.	TGTGCCAGCAGTCACAGCGAAAAACTGTTTTTT	CASSHSEKLFF
TRBV5-1	.	TRBJ2-5	TRBD2	TGCGCCAGCAGCGTTGGCGGGGGGGGCGATGAGACCCAGTACTTC	CASSVGGGGDETQYF
TRBV5-6	.	TRBJ1-2	TRBD1	TGTGCCAGCAGCTTCAGACAGGGGGGTAGTTATGGCTACACCTTC	CASSFRQGGSYGYTF
TRBV6-6	.	TRBJ1-2	.	TGTGCCAGCAGTTACTTCCGGGACACTCCTAACTATGGCTACACCTTC	CASSYFRDTPNYGYTF
TRBV28	.	TRBJ2-5	TRBD2	TGTGCCACTACACTGGGGGGGGTCCAGGAGACCCAGTACTTC	CATTLGGVQETQYF
TRBV6-6	.	TRBJ2-5	TRBD2	TGTGCCAGCAGCCGAGGGCTAAGGCGGGACTATCAAGAGACCCAGTACTTC	CASSRGLRRDYQETQYF
TRBV7-2	.	TRBJ1-6	TRBD1	TGTGCCAGCAGGGGGACACAGGGGGGCAATTCACCCCTCCACTTT	CASRGTQGGNSPLHF
TRBV5-6	.	TRBJ2-7	TRBD2	TGTGCCAGCAGCTCCCCCGGGCTAGCGGGATCCTACGAGCAGTACTTC	CASSSPGLAGSYEQYF
TRBV3-1/TRBV3-2	.	TRBJ2-4	TRBD1	TGTGCCAGCAGCCAAGATCCGACAGGGGGTGACATTCAGTACTTC	CASSQDPTGGDIQYF
TRBV27	.	TRBJ2-1	.	TGTGCCAGCATCCCTACCGAAAGCTCCTACAATGAGCAGTTCTTC	CASIPTESSYNEQFF
TRBV30	many	TRBJ1-2	.	TGTGCCTGGACCCGAGGAGAGGCAGAAAACTATGGCTACACCTTC	CAWTRGEAENYGYTF
TRBV5-1	.	TRBJ1-2	TRBD1	TGCGCCAGCAGCCCGAGACAGGGCCATGCGGGGGGCTACACCTTC	CASSPRQGHAGGYTF
TRBV5-8	once	TRBJ2-1	.	TGTGCCAGCAGCCGGGGATTACCTGAGCAGTTCTTC	CASSRGLPEQFF
TRBV11-3	.	TRBJ1-4	TRBD1	TGTGCCAGCAGCTCCGGGACAGGCGATGAAAAACTGTTTTTT	CASSSGTGDEKLFF
TRBV12-2	.	TRBJ2-1	.	TGTGCAAGTCGCATTCGACTAGCGGGACTCCTGGACAATGAGCAGTTCTTC	CASRIRLAGLLDNEQFF
TRBV28	.	TRBJ1-5	TRBD1	TGTGCCAGCAGACCTTTCCGGGACAGGGTCAAGGTTTATCGCAATCAGCCCCAGCATTTT	CASRPFRDRVKVYRNQPQHF
TRBV23-1	.	TRBJ1-2	TRBD1	TGCGCCAGCAGTCAAGTGGTACGGGACAGGGGGTTCTTCTATGGCTACACCTTC	CASSQVVRDRGFFYGYTF
TRBV19	.	TRBJ2-7	TRBD1	TGTGCCAGTAGTACGGGACAGAACTACGAGCAGTACTTC	CASSTGQNYEQYF
TRBV6-5	.	TRBJ1-2	.	TGTGCCAGCAGTTACGTGGCGAGGGATTATGGCTACACCTTC	CASSYVARDYGYTF
TRBV7-2	.	TRBJ1-2	.	TGTGCCAGCAGCCCGAGTAGGACTTCTAACTATGGCTACACCTTC	CASSPSRTSNYGYTF
TRBV7-9	once	TRBJ1-4	TRBD1	TGTGCCAGCAGCCCAGACAGGGGGCCTAGTGAAAAACTGTTTTTT	CASSPDRGPSEKLFF
TRBV5-5	.	TRBJ1-5	.	TGTGCCAGCAGCTTCAGCGGCAATCAGCCCCAGCATTTT	CASSFSGNQPQHF